This section outlines one TCR beta chain sequence together with its context. Clones were read by immunoSEQ multiplex PCR, and TCRdb kept only the in-frame ones, dropping some. The sample lists about 310,000 clones, 80% to 90% occurring once. This sample is part of a study of blood T cell repertoires in COVID-19. Study as a whole: PBMCs, B-cell-depleted T cells, or T cells provided the cDNA or gDNA that made up the material.

The CDR3 sequence is 14 residues long. CDR1 is LGHNA and CDR2 is YNFKEQ in the germline V gene. Trimming removed 5 bases at V and 2 bases at J, with 13 bases between. The TCR sequence derives from a man between 50 and 59 years old with active or convalescent COVID-19. Sequencing used peripheral blood. The chain couples TRBV4-2 to TRBJ2-7; D remains ambiguous. CDR3 bases: TGTGCCAGCAGCGACCCGCAGGCCGCCTACGAGCAGTACTTC. This encodes CASSDPQAAYEQYF.